Listed below are T cell receptor beta chains from one sample, sequenced in a study of blood T cell repertoires in COVID-19. Repertoires were generated with immunoSEQ multiplex PCR, while TCRdb's copy carries only in-frame clones and drops some. This sample has about 260,000 clones; more than 80% occur once, and the top ten carry over 4%. The source material was PBMCs or T cells enriched from blood (not recorded which). These receptors were collected from a woman aged 25 to 39 with acute COVID-19. Each CDR3 is given with its conserved first and last residue. The D gene is left open where the match is weak. Not every row has a clone size; where given, it reads once, few, many or a size class.

V	size	J	D	CDR3	DNA
TRBV9	-	TRBJ1-1	TRBD1	CASSVGGEQGATEAFF	TGTGCCAGCAGCGTAGGAGGAGAGCAGGGGGCCACTGAAGCTTTCTTT
TRBV7-3	once	TRBJ2-2	TRBD2	CASSLLAGGPVTGELFF	TGTGCCAGCAGCTTACTAGCGGGAGGGCCGGTCACCGGGGAGCTGTTTTTT
TRBV10-3	-	TRBJ1-1	-	CAINDQENTEAFF	TGTGCCATTAACGATCAGGAGAACACTGAAGCTTTCTTT
TRBV18	-	TRBJ1-2	-	CASSPPEIYGYTF	TGTGCCAGCTCACCACCAGAGATCTATGGCTACACCTTC
TRBV10-1	-	TRBJ1-6	TRBD1	CASSPGQGRNSPLHF	TGCGCCAGCAGCCCCGGACAGGGGAGGAATTCACCCCTCCACTTT
TRBV19	once	TRBJ2-7	TRBD2	CASSSQRESYEQYF	TGTGCCAGTAGTAGCCAGCGGGAGTCCTACGAGCAGTACTTC
TRBV2	-	TRBJ1-5	TRBD1	CASSDGRGLWQPQHF	TGTGCCAGCAGTGACGGCAGGGGGCTATGGCAGCCCCAGCATTTT
TRBV24-1	-	TRBJ2-1	TRBD2	CATSVGLAGDEQFF	TGTGCCACCAGTGTTGGACTAGCGGGAGATGAGCAGTTCTTC
TRBV11-3	-	TRBJ2-1	-	CASSFGHPEWTAEQFF	TGTGCCAGCAGCTTCGGACATCCCGAGTGGACGGCCGAGCAGTTCTTC
TRBV7-6	-	TRBJ2-3	TRBD2	CASSLRGTSGVEDTQYF	TGTGCCAGCAGCTTAAGAGGGACTAGCGGGGTGGAAGATACGCAGTATTTT
TRBV7-6	-	TRBJ2-2	TRBD1	CASSARQGANTGELFF	TGTGCCAGCAGCGCAAGACAGGGGGCGAACACCGGGGAGCTGTTTTTT
TRBV27	-	TRBJ2-1	-	CASSLGTKPYNEQFF	TGTGCCAGCAGTCTCGGGACAAAACCGTACAATGAGCAGTTCTTC
TRBV3-1/TRBV3-2	once	TRBJ2-3	-	CASSQDSVGTGDTQYF	TGTGCCAGCAGCCAAGATTCTGTGGGGACTGGAGATACGCAGTATTTT